The source of this T cell receptor (beta chain) is a study of immune heterogeneity within non-small cell lung tumors. About the study: Of the tumors, a few were squamous cell, about ten non-squamous, and 1 not otherwise specified. Findings of the study overall: Local tumor mutational burden and local T-cell repertoire clonality showed a moderate significant correlation, R 0.3 to 0.4. Tumor sites within a patient were found to share identical dominant CDR3 beta clonotypes, and site-unique high-frequency clones were also present.

Template input was genomic DNA from bulk tumor (about 600 ng per sample). In surgery, several biopsies were collected from each primary tumor at widely spaced sites. Undergoing curative surgery were patients whose non-small cell lung cancer was untreated and newly diagnosed. The table lists this clonotype with a few counts. Its antigen is not known. The CDR3 covers 16 residues. Germline CDR1 LGHDT, CDR2 YNNKEL (reference sequence). Trimming shortened V by 5 bases and J by 0 bases, and 17 bases separated the two germline ends. Multiplex PCR relied on 32 V and 13 J primers to amplify TCR beta CDR3. TCRdb recomputed calls from the multiplex PCR reads with MiXCR, one row per CDR3 protein. This table holds 2,500 or so distinct CDR3 sequences, under 30% found once.

The rearrangement joins TRBV3-1 to TRBJ2-7; D is undetermined. Sequenced input: lung tumor tissue. The receptor was derived from a man aged 45 to 65 with non-small cell lung cancer. CDR3 sequence: CASSAEVGSNSYEQYF. The CDR3 DNA is TGTGCCAGCAGCGCCGAGGTTGGCAGCAACTCCTACGAGCAGTACTTC.